The clone carrying this T cell receptor (beta chain) has more than one count but fewer than ten. The antigen remains undetermined. Timing groups of about 4 and about 12 weeks for second doses were pooled. The data stem from a study of T cell responses to AZD1222 COVID-19 vaccine. Study-wide results and limits: Repertoires were sampled only after the peak T cell response. Donors skewed white British and female; clonal diversity was possibly underestimated.

V lost 3 bases to trimming and J lost 0 bases; unmatched junction nucleotides: 6. CDR3 length: 15 residues. CDR1 is SGHNT and CDR2 is YYREEE in the germline V gene (reference sequence). Using immunoSEQ multiplex PCR, the repertoire was profiled, and TCRdb retains in-frame clones only, with some absent. The repertoire has tens of thousands of clones, 81% of them found once; the top ten carry 26%. The V call is TRBV5-4, the J call TRBJ2-7; 7 nucleotides line up with TRBD2. This clonotype originated in an adult who received the AZD1222 COVID-19 vaccine. The input for sequencing was peripheral blood, taken 28 days after the second AZD1222 dose. The CDR3 spells CASSSLGLDSYEQYF. CDR3 nucleotides: TGTGCCAGCAGCTCGTTAGGACTAGACTCCTACGAGCAGTACTTC.